This T cell receptor (beta chain) was identified during a study of T cell responses to AZD1222 COVID-19 vaccine. As concerns this clone: No antigen is known for it.

Measured with immunoSEQ multiplex PCR; TCRdb has only the in-frame clones, and not every one. This table holds roughly 150,000 clones, roughly nine tenths found once. Study results and caveats: Close to half of spike-specific TCRs reportedly recognize unmutated variant regions. Following two doses of AZD1222, Spike-specific TCR breadth and depth rose. Repertoire samples came only from after the peak T cell response.

This CDR3 has 15 residues. V was clipped by 4 bases and J by 0 bases, with 14 bases between them. Germline V gives CDR1 SGHDT, CDR2 YYEEEE. The sequence was collected from an adult who received the AZD1222 COVID-19 vaccine. Sample: peripheral blood, taken 28 days after the second AZD1222 dose. The chain is built from TRBV5-6 and TRBJ2-7; D is unclear. The CDR3 DNA sequence: TGTGCCAGCAGCCCCCGGGCAGCCCGCTCCTACGAGCAGTACTTC. This sequence encodes CASSPRAARSYEQYF.